Listed here is a single T cell receptor beta chain. In its sample, this clone was seen once. Its recognized antigen is unknown. No qualities accompany the bases; no much larger clone lies one base away. Collaborating institutions collected whole blood in K2EDTA tubes following their own protocols. For TCRbeta analysis, collaborator samples were shipped as frozen whole blood, as isolated PBMCs, or as DNA extracted from either sample type. The sample is drawn from a study of blood T cell repertoires in COVID-19 (dated by TCRdb to about 2020). Turning to the overall study: Samples from collaborators originated in the United States, Italy and Spain and spanned both the acute and convalescent phases of COVID-19. The material from the prospective study consisted of cDNA or gDNA derived from T cells, B-cell-depleted T cells, or PBMCs. Subjects who had been exposed to COVID-19, were actively infected with it, or had recovered from it provided the deeply sampled blood TCRbeta repertoires that made up the dataset. The repertoires were made available in a free public database intended to serve as a resource for research on the immune response to SARS-CoV-2. The samples were drawn from the first 160 participants of the ongoing ImmuneRACE study and from over 950 subjects provided by 6 global collaborators. Nearly every sample came with metadata listing a de-identified subject ID, COVID-19 status, age in years and sex. Where available, HLA class I and class II types were obtained from metadata supplied by the sample provider rather than from assay-based typing.

The immunoSEQ Assay, a bias-controlled multiplex PCR, was used to amplify TCRbeta CDR3 regions from genomic DNA. In the source study's methods: The number of nucleated cells in each sample was estimated from the amplification of reference gene primers within the assay. To quantify the absolute abundance of each unique TCRbeta CDR3 rearrangement, sequence reads were collapsed and filtered. For each sample, productive Simpson clonality was calculated as the square root of Simpson's diversity index across productive rearrangements. TCRdb re-hosts the immuneACCESS table, in-frame sequences only. Its copies lack some clones; in the studies checked, an unresolved V gene accounts for under half of them, and the cause for the rest is not known. V and J calls and clone size are those listed in that table; D and trimming were worked out from the DNA. This sample has about 37,000 clones in its table, and about 80% of those were observed once. The top ten clonotypes cover over 13% of the sample.

The full study reports these points: Clinical and demographic metadata were provided uncurated, with the amount varying by source and participant.

Compared with germline, V lacks 6 bases and J lacks 1 base; bases without a gene match: 8. The CDR3 goes from the cysteine to the phenylalanine over 17 residues. Just CDR3 DNA is preserved here, 51 bases in frame from base 1. Reading the germline V gene (reference sequence) gives CDR1 MNHEY and CDR2 SMNVEV. This sequence was found in a woman in her sixties or seventies with acute or convalescent COVID-19. The rearranged segments are TRBV27 and TRBJ2-3; TRBD1 fits 12 bases in the junction. Sequenced input: peripheral blood. The nucleotides read TGTGCCAGCAGACGGGACAGGGGGCCGGTCGGCACAGATACGCAGTATTTT. The resulting protein is CASRRDRGPVGTDTQYF.